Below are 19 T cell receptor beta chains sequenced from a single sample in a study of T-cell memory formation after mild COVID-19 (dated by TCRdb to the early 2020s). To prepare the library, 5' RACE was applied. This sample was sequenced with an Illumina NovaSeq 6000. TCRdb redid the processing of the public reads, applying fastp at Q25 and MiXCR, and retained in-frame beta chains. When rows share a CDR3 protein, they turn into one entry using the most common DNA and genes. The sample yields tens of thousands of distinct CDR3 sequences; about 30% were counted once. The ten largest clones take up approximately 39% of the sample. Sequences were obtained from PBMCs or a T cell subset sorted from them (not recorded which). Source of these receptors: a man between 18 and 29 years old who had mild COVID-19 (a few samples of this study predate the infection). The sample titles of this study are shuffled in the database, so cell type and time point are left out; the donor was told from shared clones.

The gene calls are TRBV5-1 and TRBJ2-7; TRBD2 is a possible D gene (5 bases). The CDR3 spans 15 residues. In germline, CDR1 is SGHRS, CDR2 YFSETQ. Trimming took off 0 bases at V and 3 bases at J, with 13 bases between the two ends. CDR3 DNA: TGCGCCAGCAGCTTGGCCTCATGGGAGCACTACGAGCAGTACGTC. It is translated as CASSLASWEHYEQYV.

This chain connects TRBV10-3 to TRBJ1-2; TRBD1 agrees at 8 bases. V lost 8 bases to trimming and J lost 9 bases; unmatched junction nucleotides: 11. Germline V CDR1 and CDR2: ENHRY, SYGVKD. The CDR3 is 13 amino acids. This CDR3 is CAILDREAACYTF. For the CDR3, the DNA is TGTGCCATCTTGGACAGGGAGGCGGCATGCTACACCTTC.

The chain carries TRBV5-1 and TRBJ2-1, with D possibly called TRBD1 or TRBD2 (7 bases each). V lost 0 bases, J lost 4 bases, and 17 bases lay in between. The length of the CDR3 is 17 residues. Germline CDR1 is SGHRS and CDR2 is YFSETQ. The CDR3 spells CASSLAARGGIYNEQFF. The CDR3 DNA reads TGCGCCAGCAGCTTGGCCGCCAGGGGGGGGATTTACAATGAGCAGTTCTTC.

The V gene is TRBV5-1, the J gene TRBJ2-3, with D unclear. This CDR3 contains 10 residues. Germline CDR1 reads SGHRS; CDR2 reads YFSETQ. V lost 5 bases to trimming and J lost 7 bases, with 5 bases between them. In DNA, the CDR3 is TGCGCCAGCAGTGGTCATACGCAGTATTTT. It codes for CASSGHTQYF.

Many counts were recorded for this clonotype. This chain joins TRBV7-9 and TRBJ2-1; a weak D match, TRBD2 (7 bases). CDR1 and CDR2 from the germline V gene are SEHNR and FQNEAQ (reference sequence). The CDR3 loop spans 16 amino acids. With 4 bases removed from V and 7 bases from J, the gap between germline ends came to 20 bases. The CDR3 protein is CASSSRGGLGVNEQFF. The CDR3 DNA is TGTGCCAGCAGCTCGAGGGGGGGCCTCGGAGTTAATGAGCAGTTCTTC.

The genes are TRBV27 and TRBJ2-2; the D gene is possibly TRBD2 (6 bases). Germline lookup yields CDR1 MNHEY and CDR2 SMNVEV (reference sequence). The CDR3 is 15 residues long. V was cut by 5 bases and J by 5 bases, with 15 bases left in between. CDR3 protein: CASSPLDGGTGELFF. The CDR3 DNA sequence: TGTGCCAGCAGTCCATTGGACGGGGGAACCGGGGAGCTGTTTTTT.

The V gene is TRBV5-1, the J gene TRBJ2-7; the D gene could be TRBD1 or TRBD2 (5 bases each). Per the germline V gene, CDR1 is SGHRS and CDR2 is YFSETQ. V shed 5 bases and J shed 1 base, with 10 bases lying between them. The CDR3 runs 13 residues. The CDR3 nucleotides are TGCGCCAGCAGGGGGACGGGATCCTACGAGCAGTACTTC. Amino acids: CASRGTGSYEQYF.

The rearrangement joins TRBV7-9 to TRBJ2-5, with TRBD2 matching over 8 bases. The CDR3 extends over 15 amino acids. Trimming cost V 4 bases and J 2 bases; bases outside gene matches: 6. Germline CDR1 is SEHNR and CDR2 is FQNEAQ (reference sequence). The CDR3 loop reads CASSSGGVAQETQYF. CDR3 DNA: TGTGCCAGCAGCTCCGGGGGGGTAGCGCAAGAGACCCAGTACTTC. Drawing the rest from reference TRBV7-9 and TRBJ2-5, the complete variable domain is DTGVSQNPRHKITKRGQNVTFRCDPISEHNRLYWYRQTLGQGPEFLTYFQNEAQLEKSRLLSDRFSAERPKGSFSTLEIQRTEQGDSAMYLCASSSGGVAQETQYFGPGTRLLVL.

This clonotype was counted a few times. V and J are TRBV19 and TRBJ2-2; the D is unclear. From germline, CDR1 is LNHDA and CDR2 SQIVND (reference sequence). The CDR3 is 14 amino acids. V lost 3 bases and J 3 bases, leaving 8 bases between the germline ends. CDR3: CASSIGSYTGELFF. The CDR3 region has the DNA TGTGCCAGTAGTATTGGCTCCTACACCGGGGAGCTGTTTTTT.

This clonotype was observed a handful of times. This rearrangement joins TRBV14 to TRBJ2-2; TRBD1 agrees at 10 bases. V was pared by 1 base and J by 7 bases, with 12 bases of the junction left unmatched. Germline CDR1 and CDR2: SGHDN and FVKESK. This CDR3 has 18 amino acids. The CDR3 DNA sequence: TGTGCCAGCAGCCAAGGATGGCCCGGGACAGGGGTTTTCGGGGAGCTGTTTTTT. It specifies CASSQGWPGTGVFGELFF.

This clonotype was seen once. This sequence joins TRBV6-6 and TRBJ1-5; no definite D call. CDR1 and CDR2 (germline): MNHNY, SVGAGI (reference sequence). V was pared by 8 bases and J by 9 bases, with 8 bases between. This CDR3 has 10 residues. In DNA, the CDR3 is TGTGCCAGCGGCACTTCGCCCCAGCATTTT. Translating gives CASGTSPQHF.

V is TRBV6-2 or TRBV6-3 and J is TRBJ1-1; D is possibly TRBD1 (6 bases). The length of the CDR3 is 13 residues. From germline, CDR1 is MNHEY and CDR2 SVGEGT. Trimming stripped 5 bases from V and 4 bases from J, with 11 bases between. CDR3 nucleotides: TGTGCCAGCAGTGCAGACAGGCGCACTGAAGCTTTCTTT. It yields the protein CASSADRRTEAFF.

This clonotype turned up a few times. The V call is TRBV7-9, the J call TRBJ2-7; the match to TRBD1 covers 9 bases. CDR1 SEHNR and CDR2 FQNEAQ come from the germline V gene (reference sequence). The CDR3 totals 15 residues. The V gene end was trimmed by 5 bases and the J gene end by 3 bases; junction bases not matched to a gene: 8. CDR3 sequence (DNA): TGTGCCAGCAGCCTGGGACAGGGCGACCTCTACGAGCAGTACTTC. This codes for CASSLGQGDLYEQYF.

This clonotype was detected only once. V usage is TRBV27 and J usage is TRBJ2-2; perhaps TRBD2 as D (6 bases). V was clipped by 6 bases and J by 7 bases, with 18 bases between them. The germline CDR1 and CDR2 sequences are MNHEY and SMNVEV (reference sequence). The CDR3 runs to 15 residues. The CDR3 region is CASSPPTGRGGELFF. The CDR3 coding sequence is TGTGCCAGCAGCCCCCCCACTGGGCGGGGCGGGGAGCTGTTTTTT.

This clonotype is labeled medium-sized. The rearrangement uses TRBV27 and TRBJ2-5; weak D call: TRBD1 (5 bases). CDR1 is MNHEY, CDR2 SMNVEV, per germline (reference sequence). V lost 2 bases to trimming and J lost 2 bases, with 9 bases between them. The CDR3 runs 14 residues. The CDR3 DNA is TGTGCCAGCAGTTTAGACAGCACACAAGAGACCCAGTACTTC. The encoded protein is CASSLDSTQETQYF.

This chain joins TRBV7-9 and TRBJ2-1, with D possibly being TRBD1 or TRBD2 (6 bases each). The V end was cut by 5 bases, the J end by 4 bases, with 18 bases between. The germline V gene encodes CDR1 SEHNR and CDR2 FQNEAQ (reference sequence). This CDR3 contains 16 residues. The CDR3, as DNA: TGTGCCAGCAGCCCTCGTTCGGGGGCTCATTACAATGAGCAGTTCTTC. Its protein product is CASSPRSGAHYNEQFF. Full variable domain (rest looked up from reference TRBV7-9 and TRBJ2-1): DTGVSQNPRHKITKRGQNVTFRCDPISEHNRLYWYRQTLGQGPEFLTYFQNEAQLEKSRLLSDRFSAERPKGSFSTLEIQRTEQGDSAMYLCASSPRSGAHYNEQFFGPGTRLTVL.

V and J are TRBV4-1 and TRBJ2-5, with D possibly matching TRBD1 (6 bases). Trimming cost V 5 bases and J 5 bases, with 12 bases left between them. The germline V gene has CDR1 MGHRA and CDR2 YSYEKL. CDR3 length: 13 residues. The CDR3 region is CASSNRDWETQYF. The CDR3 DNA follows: TGCGCCAGCAGCAACAGGGATTGGGAGACCCAGTACTTC.

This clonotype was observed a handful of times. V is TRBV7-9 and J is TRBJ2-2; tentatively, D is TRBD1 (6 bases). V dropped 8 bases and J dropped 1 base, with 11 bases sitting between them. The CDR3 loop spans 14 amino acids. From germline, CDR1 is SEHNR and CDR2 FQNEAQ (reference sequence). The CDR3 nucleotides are TGTGCCAGCGAGCCGGACAGGAACACCGGGGAGCTGTTTTTT. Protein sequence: CASEPDRNTGELFF.

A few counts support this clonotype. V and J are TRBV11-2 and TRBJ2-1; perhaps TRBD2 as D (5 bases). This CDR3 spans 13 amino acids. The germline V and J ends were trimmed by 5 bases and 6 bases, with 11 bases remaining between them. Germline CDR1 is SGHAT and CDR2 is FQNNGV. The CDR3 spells CASSMRSVNEQFF. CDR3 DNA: TGTGCCAGCAGCATGCGTAGCGTCAATGAGCAGTTCTTC.